One and the same sample provided the 19 T cell receptor beta chains below, sequenced in a study of shared clonotypes between healthy human individuals. Some clones are missing from TCRdb's copy, which holds only in-frame ones; the method was immunoSEQ multiplex PCR. The profile covers fewer than 1.4 million clones, with around 78% appearing a single time and 0.5% to 0.65% taken by the ten largest. The source material was memory CD4+ T cells from PBMCs. Subset denoted: CD45RA-negative fraction. These receptors all stem from a young man in good health. Some clones in this sample may be carry-over from other donors' samples.

V is TRBV5-1 and J is TRBJ2-7, with D perhaps matching TRBD1 (5 bases). Trimming left V 2 bases short and J 0 bases short, with 9 bases between. Germline V gene data show CDR1 as SGHRS and CDR2 as YFSETQ. CDR3 size: 14 residues. The CDR3 region has the DNA TGCGCCAGCAGCTTATGGCAGGGCTCCTACGAGCAGTACTTC. Translating it yields CASSLWQGSYEQYF. The full variable domain, rest sourced from reference TRBV5-1 and TRBJ2-7, is KAGVTQTPRYLIKTRGQQVTLSCSPISGHRSVSWYQQTPGQGLQFLFEYFSETQRNKGNFPGRFSGRQFSNSRSEMNVSTLELGDSALYLCASSLWQGSYEQYFGPGTRLTVT.

This CDR3 is CASSMVGGSLTDTQYF. CDR3 nucleotides: TGTGCCAGTAGTATGGTTGGCGGGAGTCTCACAGATACGCAGTATTTT. The gene calls are TRBV19 and TRBJ2-3; 7 bases match TRBD2. In germline, CDR1 is LNHDA, CDR2 SQIVND (reference sequence). The trim removed 3 bases at V and 2 bases at J, leaving 8 bases unmatched. CDR3 length equals 16 residues. Filled out from reference TRBV19 and TRBJ2-3, the complete variable domain reads DGGITQSPKYLFRKEGQNVTLSCEQNLNHDAMYWYRQDPGQGLRLIYYSQIVNDFQKGDIAEGYSVSREKKESFPLTVTSAQKNPTAFYLCASSMVGGSLTDTQYFGPGTRLTVL.

The V gene is TRBV7-8, the J gene TRBJ2-2, with TRBD1 matching over 7 bases. There are 16 residues in the CDR3. The V gene's germline CDR1 is SGHVS and CDR2 FQNEAQ. V shed 3 bases and J 4 bases; nucleotides not matched to a gene: 8. CDR3 protein: CASSLFGQAITGELFF. The CDR3 nucleotides are TGTGCCAGCAGCTTGTTCGGACAGGCGATCACCGGGGAGCTGTTTTTT.

As to this clone: Compared with germline, one end of the junction differs, possibly owing to a read error. The chain is built from TRBV11-2 and TRBJ2-7; D may be TRBD1 (6 bases). CDR3 length: 13 amino acids. CDR1 and CDR2 from the germline V gene are SGHAT and FQNNGV. CDR3 protein: CASSPNRDNSRDF. The CDR3, as DNA: TGTGCCAGCAGCCCCAACCGGGACAACTCTAGGGACTTC. Together with reference TRBV11-2 and TRBJ2-7, the CDR3 gives the full variable domain: EAGVAQSPRYKIIEKRQSVAFWCNPISGHATLYWYQQILGQGPKLLIQFQNNGVVDDSQLPKDRFSAERLKGVDSTLKIQPAKLEDSAVYLCASSPNRDNSRDFGPGTRLTVT.

The genes are TRBV6-6 and TRBJ1-5, with 8 bases aligning to TRBD1. Germline V gene data show CDR1 as MNHNY and CDR2 as SVGAGI (reference sequence). This CDR3 is built from 16 residues. Germline trimming cut 6 bases from V and 7 bases from J; bases unmatched to any gene: 14. CDR3 nucleotide sequence: TGTGCCAGCAGCTACACTCCAGGGGGCGCCCAGCAGCCCCAGCATTTT. As protein: CASSYTPGGAQQPQHF.

This clone was detected only a few times. CDR3 loop: CASSQSTGATDTQYF. CDR3 nucleotides: TGTGCCAGCAGCCAATCAACAGGGGCCACAGATACGCAGTATTTT. The gene calls are TRBV16 and TRBJ2-3, with 7 bases fitting TRBD1. CDR1 and CDR2 (germline): KGHSY, FQNENV. This CDR3 contains 15 residues. The junction had 2 bases not matched to a gene; V was cut back by 0 bases and J by 2 bases.

In this sample, this clone turned up a few times. The CDR3 region has the DNA TGTGCCAGCAGCCGGGCCCACGAGGATACGCAGTATTTT. It codes for CASSRAHEDTQYF. The chain uses TRBV28 and TRBJ2-3, with D hard to call. Per germline, CDR1 MDHEN and CDR2 SYDVKM. V was shortened by 6 bases and J by 6 bases, with 13 bases between the two germline ends. CDR3 length equals 13 residues.

The chain recombines TRBV27 with TRBJ2-7; D ambiguous. The CDR3 runs 14 residues. Germline assignment: CDR1 MNHEY and CDR2 SMNVEV (reference sequence). The V and J ends lost 2 bases and 1 base respectively, with 9 bases between them. This chain's CDR3 is CASSLNPPSYEQYF. CDR3 in DNA: TGTGCCAGCAGTTTAAATCCTCCTTCCTACGAGCAGTACTTC.

This chain uses TRBV30 with TRBJ2-7; 7 bases agree with TRBD1. The CDR3 consists of 14 residues. Germline CDR1 and CDR2: GTSNPN and SVGIG (reference sequence). V was clipped by 7 bases and J by 1 base; unmatched bases: 10. CDR3 sequence (DNA): TGTGCCTTCTACCGCTTGACAGGGTCCTACGAGCAGTACTTC. It encodes CAFYRLTGSYEQYF. The full variable domain, rest sourced from reference TRBV30 and TRBJ2-7, is SQTIHQWPATLVQPVGSPLSLECTVEGTSNPNLYWYRQAAGRGLQLLFYSVGIGQISSEVPQNLSASRPQDRQFILSSKKLLLSDSGFYLCAFYRLTGSYEQYFGPGTRLTVT.

The V call is TRBV9, the J call TRBJ1-1; weak D call: TRBD1 (5 bases). The CDR3 sequence is 16 residues long. Germline V gene lookup returns CDR1 SGDLS and CDR2 YYNGEE. V was shortened by 0 bases and J by 4 bases, with 16 bases between the two germline ends. The CDR3, as DNA: TGTGCCAGCAGCGTAGCTCCAGGGAGGTGGACCACTGAAGCTTTCTTT. This codes for CASSVAPGRWTTEAFF.

The chain uses TRBV28 and TRBJ2-5, with D perhaps matching TRBD2 (5 bases). CDR3 size: 14 residues. Trimming left V 1 base short and J 5 bases short, with 11 bases between. Germline CDR1 MDHEN, CDR2 SYDVKM. CDR3 amino acids: CASSLSRVRETQYF. CDR3 nucleotide sequence: TGTGCCAGCAGTTTATCGCGGGTTAGGGAGACCCAGTACTTC.

This clone was detected only a few times. A much bigger clone sits one base away, suggesting this may be a read error. The V and J genes are TRBV11-3 and TRBJ2-3, with 10 bases identical to TRBD2. Germline loops: CDR1 SGHNT, CDR2 YENEEA. Trimming took 4 bases from V and 1 from J; bases not matched to a gene: 2. The CDR3 spans 15 residues. The CDR3 coding sequence is TGTGCCAGCAGCTCCGGGACTAGCGGCACAGATACGCAGTATTTT. It yields the protein CASSSGTSGTDTQYF.

The chain couples TRBV10-1 to TRBJ1-1; D remains unclear. The CDR3 covers 13 residues. Germline values: CDR1 WNHNN, CDR2 SYGVQD (reference sequence). The V and J ends lost 6 bases and 4 bases respectively, with 12 bases between them. CDR3 sequence: CASSAGRSTEAFF. The CDR3 DNA is TGCGCCAGCAGCGCTGGACGGTCCACTGAAGCTTTCTTT.

The CDR3 coding sequence is TGTGCCAGCAGACTCCTTGGGACAGACTACGAGCAGTACTTC. It translates to CASRLLGTDYEQYF. This rearrangement joins TRBV28 to TRBJ2-7, with TRBD1 matching over 7 bases. CDR1 and CDR2 from the germline V gene are MDHEN and SYDVKM. CDR3 length: 14 residues. Trimming at V came to 6 bases and at J to 3 bases, leaving 8 bases not matched to a gene.

This chain joins TRBV29-1 and TRBJ1-2; D is unresolved. Germline assignment: CDR1 SQVTM and CDR2 ANQGSEA. V was shortened by 6 bases and J by 8 bases, with 16 bases between the two germline ends. CDR3 length: 12 residues. CDR3 bases: TGCAGCGTAGTTACAGAGTCTCGCGGCTACACCTTC. Protein sequence: CSVVTESRGYTF.

This clone has a single count. This chain uses TRBV4-1 with TRBJ2-5; 8 nucleotides match TRBD2. Germline CDR1 reads MGHRA; CDR2 reads YSYEKL. The CDR3 contains 14 residues. The J segment lost 5 bases and the V segment lost 4 bases, leaving 6 bases of the junction unmatched. For the CDR3, the DNA is TGCGCCAGCAGCCCGAGCGGGAGAGGGGAGACCCAGTACTTC. Encoded protein: CASSPSGRGETQYF.

The genes are TRBV5-6 and TRBJ2-4; TRBD2 matches 7 bases. Unmatched junction bases numbered 8, after V lost 0 bases and J lost 5 bases. This CDR3 is 16 amino acids long. CDR1 SGHDT and CDR2 YYEEEE come from the germline V gene. CDR3 DNA: TGTGCCAGCAGCTTGGAACGGGAGGATTATGAAAACATTCAGTACTTC. The encoded protein is CASSLEREDYENIQYF.

The gene calls are TRBV10-2 and TRBJ2-5, with D hard to call. The V gene lost 7 bases and the J gene lost 10 bases, with 22 bases spanning the gap. Germline V gene lookup returns CDR1 WSHSY and CDR2 SAAADI. CDR3 length: 14 residues. In DNA, the CDR3 is TGCGCCAGCACCCCAACAGATTTCCAAGATAGCCAGTACTTC. Protein sequence: CASTPTDFQDSQYF.

A word on this clone: It may be a read error: a sequence one base away is much more abundant. The chain combines TRBV5-8 with TRBJ2-1, with D uncertain. Germline-derived CDR1 and CDR2 are SGHTS and YDEGEE. The V gene lost 3 bases and the J gene lost 2 bases, with 0 bases spanning the gap. The CDR3 is 11 residues long. In DNA, the CDR3 is TGTGCCAGCAGCTCCTACAATGAGCAGTTCTTC. This translates into CASSSYNEQFF.